The subject of this entry is one T cell receptor beta chain. Its matching antigen is unknown. This CDR3 has 15 amino acids. Germline V gene sequence: CDR1 SEHNR, CDR2 FQNEAQ (reference sequence). Trimming stripped 6 bases from V and 0 bases from J, with 12 bases between. It was with 60 Vbeta and 13 Jbeta primers that the PCR ran. Sequencing used immunoSEQ multiplex PCR; TCRdb keeps in-frame clones, though not all of them. The sample lists 180,000 or so clones; roughly 76% were seen once. This sample was taken from a study of cytomegalovirus exposure and HLA in healthy donors. Study conclusions and caveats: TCR beta V segments were, for the most part, productive about 87% or about 30% of the time in an earlier analysis.

What was sequenced was PBMCs. The source is a woman aged 18-29 years in good health and CMV-seropositive. The rearrangement uses TRBV7-9 and TRBJ1-3; D is perhaps TRBD1 (5 bases). The CDR3 is CASRQEKSSGNTIYF. CDR3 DNA: TGTGCCAGCAGACAGGAAAAGAGCTCTGGAAACACCATATATTTT.